This T cell receptor beta chain was obtained from a study of cytomegalovirus exposure and HLA in healthy donors. Use of 60 Vbeta and 13 Jbeta primers characterized the PCR. Sequenced by immunoSEQ multiplex PCR; TCRdb stores in-frame clones only, minus some. Of about 150,000 clones in the sample, roughly 81% were seen once. Per germline, CDR1 MGHRA and CDR2 YSYEKL. Trimming stripped 3 bases from V and 2 bases from J, with 14 bases between. The CDR3 totals 15 residues. The gene calls are TRBV4-1 and TRBJ2-7, with D tentatively TRBD1 (6 bases). Sequencing was done on a sample of PBMCs. The sequence derives from a girl aged 10 to 17 in good health and CMV-seropositive. The CDR3, as DNA: TGCGCCAGCAGCCAGGGGACACCATTAGCCTACGAGCAGTACTTC. Its translation is CASSQGTPLAYEQYF.